This T cell receptor beta chain was captured in a study of T-cell memory formation after mild COVID-19. Germline loops: CDR1 SGHRS, CDR2 YFSETQ. The CDR3 totals 16 residues. The J segment lost 8 bases and the V segment lost 4 bases, leaving 14 bases of the junction unmatched. Each CDR3 protein gets one entry after TCRdb re-called the 5' RACE reads with MiXCR. The table lists under 550,000 distinct CDR3 sequences, roughly 17% of them singletons. J is TRBJ2-1 and V is TRBV5-1; TRBD1 aligns across 8 bases. The source material was PBMCs or a T cell subset sorted from them (not recorded which). The receptor comes from a man aged 18 to 29 who had mild COVID-19 (a few samples of this study predate the infection). Cell type and time point are not known. The CDR3 here is CASSPPDRGIPYEQFF. The DNA for the CDR3 is TGCGCCAGCAGCCCGCCAGACAGGGGAATTCCGTATGAGCAGTTCTTC.